This record concerns one T cell receptor (beta chain) sequence. The data belong to a study of spatial heterogeneity in lung cancer. As for the study in general: When available, follow-up PBMC samples taken a median of roughly 26 months after resection were sequenced. The average appearance count of each unique TCR and UMI combination in raw reads was more than 9.5.

Each TCR cDNA molecule bore a unique molecular identifier. Each CDR3 protein is one row after TCRdb ran MiXCR on the 5' RACE reads. In the table there are 39,000 or so distinct CDR3 sequences, 8% to 11% of which are singletons. The CDR3 spans 13 residues. J was trimmed by 2 bases and V by 10 bases; bases with no gene match: 8. The germline gives CDR1 LGHDT, CDR2 YNNKEL (reference sequence). Time point given: blood at routine non-recurrence follow-up after resection. Whole RNA was taken from tumor, nontumor lung or frozen PBMC; it was then sequenced unsorted. The receptor comes from a female donor with early-stage non-small cell lung cancer. The material was PBMCs, obtained at follow-up. The chain couples TRBV3-1 to TRBJ2-7; TRBD1 aligns across 7 bases. CDR3 sequence reads: CATGKGATYEQYF. For the CDR3, the DNA is TGTGCCACCGGCAAGGGGGCTACCTACGAGCAGTACTTC.